Listed below are T cell receptor beta chains from one sample, sequenced in a study of response to subunit inactivated influenza vaccine. Each CDR3 protein is one row after TCRdb ran MiXCR on the RT-PCR reads. The sample includes hundreds of thousands of distinct CDR3 sequences, 12% of them seen just once. This specimen consisted of non-naive T cells sorted from PBMCs, obtained approximately 15 days before vaccination. The receptor source for this set is a man in his fifties who received an inactivated influenza vaccine. The CDR3 runs from the conserved cysteine through the conserved F or W. A D gene is named only where the DNA matches it firmly. The size entry is marked missing in some rows and otherwise reads once, few, many or a size class.

d_call j_call v_call clone_size cdr3_aa cdr3_nt
- TRBJ2-7 TRBV18 many CASSPDNAYEQYF TGTGCCAGCTCACCAGATAACGCCTACGAGCAGTACTTC
- TRBJ2-1 TRBV5-1 many CASADRGYNEQFF TGCGCCAGCGCCGACCGTGGGTACAATGAGCAGTTCTTC
TRBD2 TRBJ2-1 TRBV28 - CASSLRVAGEGDEQFF TGTGCCAGCAGTTTAAGGGTAGCGGGAGAGGGGGATGAGCAGTTCTTC
TRBD2 TRBJ2-3 TRBV2 - CASSEKAGGLRGTQYF TGTGCCAGCAGTGAGAAAGCGGGAGGACTCCGCGGTACGCAGTATTTT
- TRBJ2-5 TRBV4-1 - CASRFYNSETQYF TGTGCCAGCAGATTTTATAATTCGGAGACCCAGTACTTC
TRBD1 TRBJ2-3 TRBV5-1 few CASSSRPGTGVTDTQYF TGCGCCAGCAGCTCCCGGCCTGGGACAGGGGTGACAGATACGCAGTATTTT
- TRBJ2-5 TRBV9 - CASSVGWGAGEETQYF TGTGCCAGCAGCGTAGGATGGGGCGCAGGGGAAGAGACCCAGTACTTC
- TRBJ2-7 TRBV4-2 - CASSRGGGAYEQYF TGTGCCAGCAGCAGGGGGGGAGGGGCGTACGAGCAGTACTTC
TRBD1 TRBJ2-1 TRBV28 few CASRGQGVIDEQFF TGTGCCAGCAGGGGACAGGGGGTTATCGATGAGCAGTTCTTC
- TRBJ2-3 TRBV20-1 few CSAEDGTKDITDTQYF TGCAGTGCAGAGGACGGGACAAAAGATATAACAGATACGCAGTATTTT
- TRBJ2-7 TRBV21-1 - CASSKVDPKGSYEQYF TGTGCCAGCAGCAAAGTAGACCCCAAAGGGTCCTACGAGCAGTACTTC
- TRBJ1-4 TRBV28 many CASSLGGGTNEKLFF TGTGCCAGCAGTTTAGGCGGAGGAACTAATGAAAAACTGTTTTTT
- TRBJ2-3 TRBV27 many CASSFGTARAQYF TGTGCCAGCAGTTTCGGGACGGCGAGGGCGCAGTATTTT
TRBD2 TRBJ2-1 TRBV20-1 - CSARDMGLNTYNEQFF TGCAGTGCTAGGGATATGGGACTAAACACCTACAATGAGCAGTTCTTC
TRBD1 TRBJ2-5 TRBV7-9 - CASSLGPGTGQETQYF TGTGCCAGCAGCTTAGGCCCTGGGACAGGCCAAGAGACCCAGTACTTC
- TRBJ1-2 TRBV20-1 few CSARDGPQEGF TGCAGTGCTAGAGATGGTCCTCAGGAGGGCTTC